This T cell receptor (beta chain) is drawn from a study of blood T cell repertoires in COVID-19 (dated by TCRdb to 2019 to 2021). About the investigation overall: The collaborator samples originated in the United States, Italy and Spain and spanned the acute and convalescent phases of COVID-19. The prospective study material was composed of cDNA or gDNA derived from T cells, B-cell-depleted T cells, or PBMCs. Deeply sampled blood TCRbeta repertoires from subjects exposed to, actively infected with, or recovered from COVID-19 were included in the dataset. The repertoires were made available in a free public database intended to serve as a resource for research on the immune response to SARS-CoV-2. Samples were obtained from the ongoing ImmuneRACE study (first 160 participants) and from some 1,200 subjects provided by 6 global collaborators. Sample metadata almost always included a de-identified subject ID, COVID-19 status, age in years and sex. Where available, HLA class I and class II types were taken from metadata supplied by the sample provider and were not determined by assay-based typing. Study-wide findings and limitations: Clinical and demographic metadata were provided uncurated, with the amount varying by source and participant.

As to this clone: The antigen it recognizes is unknown. Within one base of it there is no much larger clone, and no base qualities were kept.

The CDR3 starts with the cysteine, ends with the phenylalanine, and has 14 residues. Only the CDR3 portion is preserved as DNA: 42 bases, with reading frame beginning at the first base. V is pared back by 0 bases and J by 5 bases, with 11 bases lying between the germline termini. Looking up the germline V gene yields CDR1 SGDLS and CDR2 YYNGEE. The immunoSEQ Assay, a bias-controlled multiplex PCR, was used to amplify TCRbeta CDR3 regions from genomic DNA. The source study handled its data this way. Within the assay, amplification of reference gene primers was used to estimate how many nucleated cells each sample contained. To quantify the absolute abundance of each unique TCRbeta CDR3 rearrangement, sequence reads were collapsed and filtered. For each sample, productive Simpson clonality was calculated by taking the square root of Simpson's diversity index across productive rearrangements. TCRdb obtained this table from immuneACCESS and retained in-frame rearrangements with V and J assigned. These tables miss some clones; where compared with another copy, unresolved V genes account for less than half of the shortfall, and the remainder is unexplained. V, J and clone size are those of that table, while D and trimming were read from the DNA. The sample yields fewer than 300,000 clones; around 86% were counted once. About 1.6% of the sample rests with the top ten.

Another Seattle source contributed samples from volunteer blood donors who had recovered from COVID-19. Each collaborating institution followed its own protocols to collect whole blood in K2EDTA tubes. Collaborator samples were shipped for TCRbeta analysis as frozen whole blood, isolated PBMCs, or DNA extracted from either sample type. This sequence originates from a woman aged 40-49 years who had recovered from COVID-19. The sequencing input was peripheral blood. The rearranged chain carries TRBV9 and TRBJ2-5; a tentative D call is TRBD1 (5 bases match). Here the CDR3 is given as CASSVGTSGETQYF. The nucleotides are TGTGCCAGCAGCGTAGGGACCTCAGGGGAGACCCAGTACTTC.